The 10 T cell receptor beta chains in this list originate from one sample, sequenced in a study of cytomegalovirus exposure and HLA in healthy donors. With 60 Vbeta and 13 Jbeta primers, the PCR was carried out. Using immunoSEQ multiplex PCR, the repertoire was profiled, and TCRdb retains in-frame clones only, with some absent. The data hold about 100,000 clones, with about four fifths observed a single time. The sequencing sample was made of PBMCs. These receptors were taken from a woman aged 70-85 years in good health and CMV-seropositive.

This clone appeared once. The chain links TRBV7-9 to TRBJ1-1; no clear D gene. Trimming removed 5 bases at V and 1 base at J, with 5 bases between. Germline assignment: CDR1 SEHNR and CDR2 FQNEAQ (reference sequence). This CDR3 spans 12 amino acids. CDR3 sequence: CASSRGNTEAFF. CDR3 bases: TGTGCCAGCAGCCGCGGGAACACTGAAGCTTTCTTT.

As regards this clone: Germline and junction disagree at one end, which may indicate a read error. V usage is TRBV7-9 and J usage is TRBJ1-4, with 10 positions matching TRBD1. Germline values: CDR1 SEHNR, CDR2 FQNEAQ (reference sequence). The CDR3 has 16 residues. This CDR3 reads CSSSPGQGYPNEKLFF. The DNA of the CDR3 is TGTTCCAGCAGCCCGGGACAGGGGTATCCTAATGAAAAACTGTTTTTT.

The CDR3 reads CASRRAPYEQYF. The CDR3 DNA sequence: TGTGCCAGCAGGCGGGCCCCCTACGAGCAGTACTTC. The V gene is TRBV28, the J gene TRBJ2-7; TRBD2 might be the D (5 bases). The length of the CDR3 is 12 residues. Trimming removed 6 bases at V and 2 bases at J, with 8 bases between. CDR1 is MDHEN, CDR2 SYDVKM, per germline.

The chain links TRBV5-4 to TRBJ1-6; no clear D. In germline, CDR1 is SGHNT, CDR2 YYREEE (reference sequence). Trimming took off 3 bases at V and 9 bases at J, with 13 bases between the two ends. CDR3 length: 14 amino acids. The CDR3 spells CASSSSRPGSPLHF. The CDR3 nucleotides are TGTGCCAGCAGCTCTTCCAGGCCAGGTTCACCCCTCCACTTT.

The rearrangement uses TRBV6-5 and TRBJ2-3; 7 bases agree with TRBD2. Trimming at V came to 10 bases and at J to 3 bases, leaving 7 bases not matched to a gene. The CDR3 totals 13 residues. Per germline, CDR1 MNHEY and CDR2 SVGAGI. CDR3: CATQREGTDTQYF. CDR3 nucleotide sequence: TGTGCCACCCAGCGGGAAGGTACAGATACGCAGTATTTT.

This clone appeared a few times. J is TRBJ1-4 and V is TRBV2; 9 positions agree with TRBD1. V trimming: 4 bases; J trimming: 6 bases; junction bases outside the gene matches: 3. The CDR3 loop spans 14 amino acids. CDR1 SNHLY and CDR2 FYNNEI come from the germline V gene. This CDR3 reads CASSGDRAYEKLFF. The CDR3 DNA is TGTGCCAGCAGTGGGGACAGGGCATATGAAAAACTGTTTTTT.

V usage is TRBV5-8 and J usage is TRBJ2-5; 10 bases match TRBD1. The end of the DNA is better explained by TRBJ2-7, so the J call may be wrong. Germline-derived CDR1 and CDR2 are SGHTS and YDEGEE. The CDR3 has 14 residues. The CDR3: CASSFDRGLGEQYF. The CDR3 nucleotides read TGTGCCAGCAGCTTCGACAGGGGGCTGGGCGAGCAGTACTTC.

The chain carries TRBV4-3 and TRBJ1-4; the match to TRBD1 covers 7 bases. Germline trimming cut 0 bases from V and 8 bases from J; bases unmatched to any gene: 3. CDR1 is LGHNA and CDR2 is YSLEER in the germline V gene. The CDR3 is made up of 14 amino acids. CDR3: CASSQDPGGEKLFF. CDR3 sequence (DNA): TGCGCCAGCAGCCAAGACCCAGGGGGAGAAAAACTGTTTTTT.

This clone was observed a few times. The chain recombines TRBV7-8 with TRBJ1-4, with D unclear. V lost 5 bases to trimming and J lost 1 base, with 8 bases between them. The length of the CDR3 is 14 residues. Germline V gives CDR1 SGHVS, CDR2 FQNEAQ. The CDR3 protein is CASSPAVTNEKLFF. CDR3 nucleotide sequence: TGTGCCAGCAGCCCAGCGGTAACTAATGAAAAACTGTTTTTT.

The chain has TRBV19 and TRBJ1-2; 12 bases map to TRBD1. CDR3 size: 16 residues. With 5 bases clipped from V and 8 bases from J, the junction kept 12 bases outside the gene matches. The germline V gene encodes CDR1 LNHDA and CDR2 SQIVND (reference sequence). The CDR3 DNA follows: TGTGCCAGTAGTGGGAATCCGGGACAGGGGGCAAGGGGCTACACCTTC. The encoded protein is CASSGNPGQGARGYTF.